One and the same sample provided the 5 T cell receptor beta chains below, sequenced in a study of cytomegalovirus exposure and HLA in healthy donors. PCR involved 60 Vbeta and 13 Jbeta primers. Libraries were prepared by immunoSEQ multiplex PCR; TCRdb keeps only in-frame clonotypes and omits some of them. The sample consists of hundreds of thousands of clones, 70% to 85% of them appearing once. The sequencing sample was made of PBMCs. The receptor source for this set is a woman between 40 and 50 years old in good health and CMV-seronegative.

V is TRBV21-1 and J is TRBJ1-1. TRBV21-1 is reported as a pseudogene. CDR3 length: 13 residues. In DNA, the CDR3 is TGTGCCAGCACCCCCGAGGGAACCTGGGGAGCTTTCTTT. The encoded protein is CASTPEGTWGAFF.

This clone has just one count. CDR3 DNA sequence: TGTGCCAGCAGCCAAGACGCGGTGAGGCCCTACACCTTC. This encodes CASSQDAVRPYTF. This chain links TRBV6-5 with TRBJ1-2; D gene uncertain. The CDR3 sequence is 13 residues long. Germline V CDR1 and CDR2: MNHEY, SVGAGI. Trimming took 6 bases from V and 10 from J, leaving 18 bases between them.

This chain links TRBV19 with TRBJ1-5, with a tentative D call TRBD1 (5 bases). Germline V gene lookup returns CDR1 LNHDA and CDR2 SQIVND (reference sequence). The CDR3 sequence is 14 residues long. V lost 2 bases and J 7 bases, leaving 12 bases between the germline ends. The CDR3 protein is CASSITGPYQPQHF. The CDR3 nucleotides read TGTGCCAGTAGTATAACAGGTCCTTACCAGCCCCAGCATTTT.

This clone was recorded once. The chain couples TRBV2 to TRBJ2-7, with 10 positions matching TRBD2. With V trimmed by 6 bases and J by 7 bases, 6 bases remained unmatched. Germline V lookup: CDR1 SNHLY, CDR2 FYNNEI. The CDR3 spans 13 residues. The chain's CDR3 is CASSDPGLAEQYF. Here the CDR3 DNA reads TGTGCCAGCAGCGATCCGGGACTAGCGGAGCAGTACTTC.

The rearrangement links TRBV2 to TRBJ1-2; tentative D call: TRBD1 (5 bases). Germline V gene data show CDR1 as SNHLY and CDR2 as FYNNEI. The CDR3 totals 17 residues. V was shortened by 1 base and J by 7 bases, with 22 bases between the two germline ends. The CDR3 protein is CASSEVFWGRSLPGYTF. CDR3 nucleotide sequence: TGTGCCAGCAGTGAAGTATTTTGGGGCAGGTCCCTTCCTGGCTACACCTTC.